This T cell receptor beta chain emerged from a study of blood T cell repertoires in COVID-19. About the study: COVID-19 samples from acute and convalescent phases originated in the United States, Italy and Spain.

This clone was seen only a few times. The data were produced by immunoSEQ multiplex PCR, yet TCRdb's version contains in-frame clones alone and is incomplete. Here the sample spans about 29,000 clones, 80% to 90% being singletons. The V gene end was trimmed by 4 bases and the J gene end by 1 base; junction bases not matched to a gene: 3. Germline CDR1 is LNHDA and CDR2 is SQIVND (reference sequence). The length of the CDR3 is 16 residues. The chain is built from TRBV19 and TRBJ2-7, with 14 bases lining up with TRBD2. Sequencing input: peripheral blood. This sequence originates from a woman of 80 years or more with COVID-19, enrolled during active disease. The CDR3 nucleotides are TGTGCCAGTAGTAGGACTAGCGGGGGGCTATCCTACGAGCAGTACTTC. As protein: CASSRTSGGLSYEQYF.